This TCR beta chain derives from a study of shared clonotypes between healthy human individuals. Naive CD8 cells lacked CD45RO and underwent positive selection for CCR7, leaving out terminally differentiated effector memory CD45RA+ cells. Some clones are missing from TCRdb's copy, which holds only in-frame ones; the method was immunoSEQ multiplex PCR. This sample has roughly 600,000 clones, with roughly 98% found just once. V lost 10 bases and J lost 2, with 21 bases in between. This CDR3 spans 15 amino acids. Per germline, CDR1 ENHRY and CDR2 SYGVKD. V gene TRBV10-3 combines with J gene TRBJ2-7, with a weak D call TRBD1 (5 bases). This TCR derives from a man aged 25 to 45 in good health. The material sequenced was naive CD8+ T cells sorted from blood. This chain's CDR3 is CATQADRDSAYEQYF. CDR3 sequence (DNA): TGTGCCACCCAAGCAGACAGAGACTCAGCCTACGAGCAGTACTTC.